These 3 T cell receptor beta chains share one sample of origin, sequenced in a study of T cell responses to AZD1222 COVID-19 vaccine. Data came from immunoSEQ multiplex PCR; TCRdb stores just in-frame clones and leaves some out. The repertoire includes approximately 140,000 clones, 94% of them detected once, and roughly 1.2% sits in the top ten. The source material was peripheral blood, sampled on day 0 of AZD1222 vaccination. All receptors come from an adult in good health.

The chain joins TRBV7-9 to TRBJ2-1; D remains unclear. In germline, CDR1 is SEHNR, CDR2 FQNEAQ (reference sequence). This CDR3 region has 13 residues. Deletions cut 4 bases from V and 3 bases from J, with 7 bases between. The CDR3 nucleotides read TGTGCCAGCAGCTCCTCCATCTACAATGAGCAGTTCTTC. Protein: CASSSSIYNEQFF.

This sequence joins TRBV27 and TRBJ1-6, with D maybe TRBD1 (6 bases). V dropped 4 bases and J dropped 0 bases, with 13 bases sitting between them. This CDR3 spans 17 amino acids. Germline CDR1 and CDR2: MNHEY and SMNVEV (reference sequence). DNA of the CDR3: TGTGCCAGCAGTTCCAACAGGGCTAGCTCCTATAATTCACCCCTCCACTTT. As protein: CASSSNRASSYNSPLHF.

This clone was detected once. V is TRBV24-1 and J is TRBJ2-3; D may be TRBD1 or TRBD2 (5 bases each). V shed 1 base and J shed 0 bases, with 13 bases lying between them. From germline, CDR1 is KGHDR and CDR2 SFDVKD. This CDR3 contains 17 residues. This chain's CDR3 is CATSDLEGSSSTDTQYF. The DNA for the CDR3 is TGTGCCACCAGTGATTTAGAGGGGAGCTCTAGCACAGATACGCAGTATTTT.